Listed below are T cell receptor beta chains from one sample, sequenced in a study of brain metastases from non-small cell lung cancer. Assay used: immunoSEQ multiplex PCR; TCRdb lists only in-frame clones, some missing. The repertoire has almost 4,500 clones, about 88% of them found once; the top ten carry 4.5% to 7.5%. The sample consisted of tumor-adjacent normal tissue. The receptors were sampled from a donor at least 40 years old with non-small cell lung cancer. The CDR3 runs from the conserved cysteine through the conserved F or W. Not all rows give a size; the values are once, few, many and, for expanded clones, a class.

TRBJ1-2	-	18	TRBV6-1	CASSVPRGQGIGNYGYTF
TRBJ2-2	-	15	TRBV7-6	CASSFLATNTGELFF
TRBJ1-1	few	15	TRBV5-1	CASSPQGQLNTEAFF
TRBJ2-2	-	14	TRBV30	CAHGGGGDTGELFF
TRBJ2-1	-	15	TRBV27	CASSLVSGRSDEQFF
TRBJ1-2	-	13	TRBV28	CASSRNRTDGYTF
TRBJ2-2	-	15	TRBV14	CASSQARWSTGELFF
TRBJ2-7	-	14	TRBV7-9	CASSSLAGDYEQYF
TRBJ2-1	few	13	TRBV7-6	CASSAGAYNEQFF
TRBJ1-5	-	15	TRBV6-1	CASSEEALSNQPQHF
TRBJ1-2	-	14	TRBV14	CASSQAGQYYGYTF
TRBJ2-5	-	15	TRBV5-1	CASSLAGGAMETQYF
TRBJ1-4	-	12	TRBV5-1	CASSSIGEKLFF
TRBJ2-1	-	15	TRBV19	CASSVKIGAHNEQFF
TRBJ2-7	-	14	TRBV18	CASSAGTAAYEQYF